Presented here are 5 T cell receptor beta chains from one specimen sequenced in a study of blood T cells in healthy people across ages. A second roughly 6 to 12 cycle PCR used barcoded and J-beta primers. TCRdb reprocessed the 5' RACE reads via MiXCR and lists one record per CDR3 protein. This table has some 1,000,000 distinct CDR3 sequences, 20% to 25% appearing once. A further study also used this sample, focusing on T cells of mothers and their children.

The specimen sequenced was blood. The source is a girl aged 2 to 9 in good health.

The chain carries TRBV6-1 and TRBJ2-5; D is perhaps TRBD1 (6 bases). The ends were cut back, 0 bases at V and 5 bases at J, with 19 bases in the middle. Germline V gene lookup returns CDR1 MNHNS and CDR2 SASEGT. The CDR3 has 17 residues. CDR3 sequence: CASSEAWGDRTAETQYF. The CDR3 DNA reads TGTGCCAGCAGTGAAGCGTGGGGTGACAGGACGGCGGAGACCCAGTACTTC.

The rearrangement uses TRBV12-3 or TRBV12-4 and TRBJ2-7, with 9 bases that match TRBD1. J was trimmed by 5 bases and V by 6 bases; bases with no gene match: 11. This CDR3 has 15 residues. The CDR3 here is CASSLWGQGTHEQYF. In DNA, the CDR3 is TGTGCCAGCAGCCTGTGGGGACAGGGTACCCACGAGCAGTACTTC.

This clonotype was counted a few times. This sequence joins TRBV12-3 or TRBV12-4 and TRBJ1-2; D not resolved. This CDR3 has 13 residues. Trimming cost V 4 bases and J 8 bases, with 14 bases left between them. CDR3 sequence reads: CASSYSLPRGYTF. Written as DNA, the CDR3 is TGTGCCAGCAGTTACAGCCTCCCCAGGGGCTACACCTTC.

J is TRBJ2-1 and V is TRBV3-1; a weak D match, TRBD1 (6 bases). Germline lookup yields CDR1 LGHDT and CDR2 YNNKEL (reference sequence). The CDR3 length is 15 residues. The V end lost 4 bases, the J end lost 2 bases, and 12 bases lay between the germline ends. CDR3 DNA sequence: TGTGCCAGCAGCCTCAGGGGTGACACCTACAATGAGCAGTTCTTC. Its protein is CASSLRGDTYNEQFF.

The chain employs TRBV4-3 and TRBJ1-2; D is ambiguous. This CDR3 comprises 13 residues. Per germline, CDR1 LGHNA and CDR2 YSLEER. V was cut by 0 bases and J by 8 bases, with 10 bases left in between. The DNA of the CDR3 is TGCGCCAGCAGCCAAGATGCAGGAGGCGGCTACACCTTC. Its translation is CASSQDAGGGYTF.